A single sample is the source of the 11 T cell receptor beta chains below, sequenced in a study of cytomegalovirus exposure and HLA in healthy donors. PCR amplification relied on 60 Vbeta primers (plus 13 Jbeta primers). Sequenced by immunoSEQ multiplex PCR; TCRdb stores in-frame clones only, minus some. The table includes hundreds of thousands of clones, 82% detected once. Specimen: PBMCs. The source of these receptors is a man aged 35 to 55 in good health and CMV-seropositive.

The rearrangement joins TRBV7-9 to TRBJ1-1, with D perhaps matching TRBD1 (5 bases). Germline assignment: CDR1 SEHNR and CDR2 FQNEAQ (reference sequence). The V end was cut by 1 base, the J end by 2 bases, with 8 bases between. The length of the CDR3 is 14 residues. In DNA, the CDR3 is TGTGCCAGCAGCTTAGGCAGGGAAAACACTGAAGCTTTCTTT. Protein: CASSLGRENTEAFF.

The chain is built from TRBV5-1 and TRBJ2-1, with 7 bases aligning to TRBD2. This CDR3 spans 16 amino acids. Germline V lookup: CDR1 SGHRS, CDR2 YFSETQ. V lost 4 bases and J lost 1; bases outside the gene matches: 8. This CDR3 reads CASSPMEGGSYNEQFF. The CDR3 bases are TGCGCCAGCAGCCCCATGGAGGGAGGGTCCTACAATGAGCAGTTCTTC.

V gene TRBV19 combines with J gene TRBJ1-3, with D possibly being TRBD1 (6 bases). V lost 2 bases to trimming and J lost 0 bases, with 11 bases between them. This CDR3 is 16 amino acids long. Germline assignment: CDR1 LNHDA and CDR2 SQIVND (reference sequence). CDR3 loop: CASSILTGTSGNTIYF. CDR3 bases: TGTGCCAGTAGTATATTGACAGGAACCTCTGGAAACACCATATATTTT.

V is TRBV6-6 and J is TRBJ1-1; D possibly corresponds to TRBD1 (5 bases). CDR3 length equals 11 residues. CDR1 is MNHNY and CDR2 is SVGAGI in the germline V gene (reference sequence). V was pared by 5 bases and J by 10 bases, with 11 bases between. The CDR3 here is CASSPGVGAFF. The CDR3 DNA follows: TGTGCCAGCAGTCCGGGGGTGGGAGCTTTCTTT.

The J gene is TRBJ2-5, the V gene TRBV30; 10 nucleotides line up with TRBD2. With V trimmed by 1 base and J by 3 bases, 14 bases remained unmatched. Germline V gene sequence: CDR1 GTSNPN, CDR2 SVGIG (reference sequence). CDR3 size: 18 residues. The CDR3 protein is CAWSGYSPLSGREETQYF. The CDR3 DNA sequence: TGTGCCTGGAGTGGGTACTCCCCCTTGAGCGGGAGGGAAGAGACCCAGTACTTC. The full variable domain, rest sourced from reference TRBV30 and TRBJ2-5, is SQTIHQWPATLVQPVGSPLSLECTVEGTSNPNLYWYRQAAGRGLQLLFYSVGIGQISSEVPQNLSASRPQDRQFILSSKKLLLSDSGFYLCAWSGYSPLSGREETQYFGPGTRLLVL.

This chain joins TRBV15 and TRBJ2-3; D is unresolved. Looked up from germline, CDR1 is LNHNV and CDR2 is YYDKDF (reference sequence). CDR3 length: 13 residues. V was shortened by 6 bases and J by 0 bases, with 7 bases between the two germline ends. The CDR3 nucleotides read TGTGCCACCAGAGAGATGAGCACAGATACGCAGTATTTT. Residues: CATREMSTDTQYF.

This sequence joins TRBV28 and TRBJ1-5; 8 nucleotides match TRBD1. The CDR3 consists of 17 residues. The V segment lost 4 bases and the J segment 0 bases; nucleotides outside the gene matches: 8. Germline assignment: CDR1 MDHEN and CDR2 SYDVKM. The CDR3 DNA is TGTGCCAGCAGTTCCCAGCAGGGGGCGAATAGCAATCAGCCCCAGCATTTT. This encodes CASSSQQGANSNQPQHF.

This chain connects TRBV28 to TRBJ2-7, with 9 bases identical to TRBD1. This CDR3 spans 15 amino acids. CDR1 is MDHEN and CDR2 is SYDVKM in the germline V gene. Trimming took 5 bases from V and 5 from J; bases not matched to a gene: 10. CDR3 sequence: CASSPTGGRRNEQYF. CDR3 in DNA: TGTGCCAGCAGTCCTACAGGGGGCAGGAGAAACGAGCAGTACTTC.

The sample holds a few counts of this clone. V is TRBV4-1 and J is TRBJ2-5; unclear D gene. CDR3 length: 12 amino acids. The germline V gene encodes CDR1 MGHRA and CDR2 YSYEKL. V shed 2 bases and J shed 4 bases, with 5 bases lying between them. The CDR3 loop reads CASSQTGETQYF. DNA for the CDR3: TGCGCCAGCAGCCAAACGGGAGAGACCCAGTACTTC.

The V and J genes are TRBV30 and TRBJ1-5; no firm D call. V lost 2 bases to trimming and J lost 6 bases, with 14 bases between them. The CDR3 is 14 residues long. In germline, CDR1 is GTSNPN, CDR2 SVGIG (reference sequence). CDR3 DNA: TGTGCCTGGAGTCCGGACTCTGGGCTTCAGCCCCAGCATTTT. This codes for CAWSPDSGLQPQHF.

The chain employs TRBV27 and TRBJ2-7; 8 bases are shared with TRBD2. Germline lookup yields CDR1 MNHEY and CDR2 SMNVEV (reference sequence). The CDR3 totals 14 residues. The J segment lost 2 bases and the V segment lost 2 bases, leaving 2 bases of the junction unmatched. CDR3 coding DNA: TGTGCCAGCAGTTTAGGGACTAGACCCTACGAGCAGTACTTC. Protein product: CASSLGTRPYEQYF.